These 16 T cell receptor beta chains were sequenced from one sample in a study of cytomegalovirus exposure and HLA in healthy donors. The PCR contained 60 Vbeta and 13 Jbeta primers. Generated by immunoSEQ multiplex PCR, the TCRdb table keeps only in-frame clones and is missing some. This table holds 200,000 to 250,000 clones, 70% found once. Sequenced: PBMCs. Receptor source: a man aged 40-55 years in good health and CMV-seropositive.

This clone has only one observation. The chain has TRBV7-9 and TRBJ1-4; tentative D call: TRBD1 (6 bases). The germline V gene encodes CDR1 SEHNR and CDR2 FQNEAQ (reference sequence). V was cut by 6 bases and J by 7 bases, with 12 bases left in between. This CDR3 contains 13 residues. This chain's CDR3 is CASRLGAFEKLFF. As DNA, the CDR3 is TGTGCCAGCAGATTGGGGGCTTTTGAAAAACTGTTTTTT.

The V gene is TRBV5-6, the J gene TRBJ1-1, with 8 bases identical to TRBD1. This CDR3 is 16 amino acids long. V lost 4 bases and J lost 4; bases outside the gene matches: 12. Germline values: CDR1 SGHDT, CDR2 YYEEEE. The CDR3 reads CASSLDRGSASTEAFF. The DNA for the CDR3 is TGTGCCAGCAGCCTAGACAGGGGCAGTGCGAGCACTGAAGCTTTCTTT.

The chain links TRBV10-3 to TRBJ2-7; D is possibly TRBD1 (6 bases). In germline, CDR1 is ENHRY, CDR2 SYGVKD. This CDR3 is 15 amino acids long. The V and J ends lost 6 bases and 3 bases respectively, with 18 bases between them. The CDR3 loop is CAIRKAVTGNYEQYF. The CDR3 coding sequence is TGTGCCATCAGAAAGGCTGTCACAGGGAACTACGAGCAGTACTTC.

This chain joins TRBV2 and TRBJ2-1; D might be TRBD2 (7 bases). Germline-derived CDR1 and CDR2 are SNHLY and FYNNEI. The length of the CDR3 is 14 residues. With 8 bases removed from V and 8 bases from J, the gap between germline ends came to 19 bases. This CDR3 is CASWGTRGGDEQFF. CDR3 bases: TGTGCCAGCTGGGGTACGAGGGGGGGCGATGAGCAGTTCTTC. Full variable domain (missing parts from reference TRBV2 and TRBJ2-1): EPEVTQTPSHQVTQMGQEVILRCVPISNHLYFYWYRQILGQKVEFLVSFYNNEISEKSEIFDDQFSVERPDGSNFTLKIRSTKLEDSAMYFCASWGTRGGDEQFFGPGTRLTVL.

The rearrangement links TRBV5-8 to TRBJ2-5; the match to TRBD2 covers 8 bases. V shed 0 bases, J shed 5 bases, and the junction held 15 bases outside the gene matches. The CDR3 length is 18 residues. From germline, CDR1 is SGHTS and CDR2 YDEGEE. The CDR3 coding sequence is TGTGCCAGCAGCTTGGGAGCGGGACTAGTAATCAGCATTGAGACCCAGTACTTC. Amino acids: CASSLGAGLVISIETQYF.

V is TRBV27 and J is TRBJ2-1, with 9 bases lining up with TRBD1. With 6 bases clipped from V and 9 bases from J, the junction kept 6 bases outside the gene matches. CDR3 length equals 13 residues. Germline loops: CDR1 MNHEY, CDR2 SMNVEV (reference sequence). The CDR3 coding sequence is TGTGCCAGCAGCATGGACAGGGGAGGTGAGCAGTTCTTC. Protein product: CASSMDRGGEQFF.

The CDR3 region has the DNA TGTGCCATCAGTGAAAACTTGGCGGAGTTCGACTATGGCTACACCTTC. It codes for CAISENLAEFDYGYTF. The chain recombines TRBV10-3 with TRBJ1-2; D remains ambiguous. Deletions cut 3 bases from V and 3 bases from J, with 17 bases between. The germline gives CDR1 ENHRY, CDR2 SYGVKD. This CDR3 spans 16 amino acids.

This clone was seen only a few times. The V gene is TRBV6-6, the J gene TRBJ2-7, with 9 bases matching TRBD2. The CDR3 spans 16 residues. Trimming at V came to 1 base and at J to 5 bases, leaving 9 bases not matched to a gene. Germline values: CDR1 MNHNY, CDR2 SVGAGI (reference sequence). This CDR3 is CASSYLFSGGQDEQYF. The CDR3, as DNA: TGTGCCAGCAGTTACTTATTTAGCGGGGGTCAGGACGAGCAGTACTTC.

This clone was detected a few times. CDR3 residues: CSVEAGQTFSDTQYF. CDR3 sequence (DNA): TGCAGCGTTGAAGCTGGACAGACCTTCTCAGATACGCAGTATTTT. V gene TRBV29-1 combines with J gene TRBJ2-3; D might be TRBD1 (6 bases). V was trimmed by 1 base and J by 4 bases, leaving 15 bases between them. CDR3 length equals 15 residues. Germline values: CDR1 SQVTM, CDR2 ANQGSEA.

The chain has TRBV12-1 and TRBJ2-7; TRBD1 is the table's D call, not checked against the DNA. TRBV12-1 is a pseudogene segment. There are 14 residues in the CDR3. Here the CDR3 DNA reads TGTGCCAGCAGCTTTGCGAAGACAGGGGGGGAGCAGTACTTC. Translation: CASSFAKTGGEQYF.

The J gene is TRBJ2-7, the V gene TRBV5-1, with D maybe TRBD1 (6 bases). V was trimmed by 4 bases and J by 0 bases, leaving 11 bases between them. The CDR3 totals 14 residues. The germline CDR1 and CDR2 sequences are SGHRS and YFSETQ. The chain's CDR3 is CASSPGDRSYEQYF. For the CDR3, the DNA is TGCGCCAGCAGCCCAGGGGATCGCTCCTACGAGCAGTACTTC.

The CDR3 is CASNQGSSTDTQYF. DNA of the CDR3: TGTGCCAGTAATCAGGGCTCTAGCACAGATACGCAGTATTTT. The rearrangement joins TRBV19 to TRBJ2-3, with TRBD1 as a possible D gene (5 bases). Trimming took 7 bases from V and 0 from J, leaving 11 bases between them. The CDR3 extends over 14 amino acids. Germline CDR1 is LNHDA and CDR2 is SQIVND (reference sequence).

This clone showed up just a few times. This chain uses TRBV28 with TRBJ1-2; 7 bases agree with TRBD1. The CDR3 covers 17 residues. V trimming: 4 bases; J trimming: 3 bases; junction bases outside the gene matches: 14. Per the germline V gene, CDR1 is MDHEN and CDR2 is SYDVKM. The CDR3 nucleotides read TGTGCCAGCAGTTCGACCTCCTCGAAGGGGGCAGACTATGGCTACACCTTC. It specifies CASSSTSSKGADYGYTF.

This sequence joins TRBV11-2 and TRBJ2-1, with 10 bases that match TRBD1. The CDR3 consists of 16 residues. J lost 1 base, V lost 2 bases, and 2 bases had no gene match. The germline CDR1 and CDR2 sequences are SGHAT and FQNNGV. The CDR3 region has the DNA TGTGCCAGCAGCTTACTGGGACAGGGGTCCTACAATGAGCAGTTCTTC. This translates into CASSLLGQGSYNEQFF.

Only a few counts were recorded for this clone. The chain employs TRBV5-4 and TRBJ2-2, with 7 bases fitting TRBD1. The V segment lost 3 bases and the J segment 6 bases; nucleotides outside the gene matches: 8. Germline-derived CDR1 and CDR2 are SGHNT and YYREEE (reference sequence). The CDR3 loop spans 15 amino acids. CDR3 residues: CASSSLDRDPGELFF. The CDR3 DNA reads TGTGCCAGCAGCTCTCTAGACAGGGACCCCGGGGAGCTGTTTTTT.

The chain employs TRBV15 and TRBJ2-2, with 7 nucleotides matching TRBD1. V lost 2 bases and J lost 2; bases outside the gene matches: 14. The length of the CDR3 is 19 residues. The germline V gene has CDR1 LNHNV and CDR2 YYDKDF (reference sequence). The chain's CDR3 is CATSRRPGQILGNTGELFF. In DNA form, the CDR3 reads TGTGCCACCAGCAGACGTCCGGGACAGATCCTGGGTAACACCGGGGAGCTGTTTTTT.